This TCR beta chain was found in a study of glioma-infiltrating T cells after dendritic cell vaccination. Fresh-frozen tumor tissue and more than two years of survival data were available for all. The data were produced by immunoSEQ multiplex PCR, yet TCRdb's version contains in-frame clones alone and is incomplete. This table holds under 100,000 clones, roughly 90% found once. Germline V CDR1 and CDR2: MGHRA, YSYEKL. V lost 4 bases and J lost 5; bases outside the gene matches: 8. There are 15 residues in the CDR3. This chain uses TRBV4-1 with TRBJ2-7, with TRBD1 matching 10 bases. The origin of this receptor is a human donor with glioblastoma. The sample was blood, taken before dendritic cell vaccination. CDR3: CASSPVDRGLDEQYF. The CDR3 nucleotides are TGCGCCAGCAGCCCAGTTGACAGGGGGCTCGACGAGCAGTACTTC.